Listed here are 30 T cell receptor beta chains from one sample, sequenced in a study of T cell responses to AZD1222 COVID-19 vaccine. The data were produced by immunoSEQ multiplex PCR, yet TCRdb's version contains in-frame clones alone and is incomplete. The data contain 95,000 to 150,000 clones, more than 75% of them seen just once; the ten biggest clones take up more than 9%. The source material was peripheral blood, sampled on day 0 of AZD1222 vaccination. These receptor sequences come from an adult in good health.

This chain uses TRBV18 with TRBJ1-6; weak D call: TRBD1 (5 bases). V lost 2 bases and J lost 6, with 17 bases in between. The CDR3 consists of 17 residues. Germline lookup yields CDR1 KGHSH and CDR2 LQKENI. CDR3 in amino acids: CASSPKDTGGRNSPLHF. The CDR3 DNA follows: TGTGCCAGCTCACCAAAAGATACGGGGGGACGTAATTCACCCCTCCACTTT. The full variable domain, its missing parts supplied by reference TRBV18 and TRBJ1-6, is NAGVMQNPRHLVRRRGQEARLRCSPMKGHSHVYWYRQLPEEGLKFMVYLQKENIIDESGMPKERFSAEFPKEGPSILRIQQVVRGDSAAYFCASSPKDTGGRNSPLHFGNGTRLTVT.

V gene TRBV7-2 combines with J gene TRBJ2-7, with D possibly being TRBD2 (6 bases). Trimming removed 5 bases from V and 4 bases from J, with 18 bases in between. The length of the CDR3 is 15 residues. Germline lookup yields CDR1 SGHTA and CDR2 FQGNSA. As DNA, the CDR3 is TGTGCCAGCAGCGCGGACGCGGGAACGTCTTACGAGCAGTACTTC. Residues: CASSADAGTSYEQYF.

This clone was seen only a few times. CDR3 amino acids: CASSLSGGYTF. DNA of the CDR3: TGTGCCAGCAGTTTAAGTGGTGGCTACACCTTC. V gene TRBV28 combines with J gene TRBJ1-2; no reliable D call. The CDR3 runs 11 residues. Germline values: CDR1 MDHEN, CDR2 SYDVKM. V dropped 2 bases and J dropped 7 bases, with 5 bases sitting between them.

The V and J genes are TRBV28 and TRBJ1-2; 10 nucleotides agree with TRBD1. CDR3 length: 14 residues. CDR1 and CDR2 (germline): MDHEN, SYDVKM. After removal of 10 bases from V and 7 bases from J, the junction contained 12 bases not matched to a gene. CDR3 region: CAISRDRGQAGYTF. The CDR3 region has the DNA TGTGCCATAAGCCGGGACAGGGGACAGGCTGGCTACACCTTC.

The chain uses TRBV2 and TRBJ2-3; D uncertain. This CDR3 is built from 12 residues. Germline V gene lookup returns CDR1 SNHLY and CDR2 FYNNEI. The V gene lost 3 bases and the J gene lost 5 bases, with 6 bases spanning the gap. The chain's CDR3 is CASSEMGDTQYF. The CDR3 DNA is TGTGCCAGCAGTGAGATGGGAGATACGCAGTATTTT.

This clone appeared once. The rearrangement uses TRBV19 and TRBJ2-7; D unresolved. The length of the CDR3 is 15 residues. Trimming stripped 1 base from V and 5 bases from J, with 15 bases between. Germline assignment: CDR1 LNHDA and CDR2 SQIVND (reference sequence). The CDR3 spells CASSIGATIPNEQYF. In DNA form, the CDR3 reads TGTGCCAGTAGTATAGGGGCCACCATCCCTAACGAGCAGTACTTC.

The chain carries TRBV30 and TRBJ2-1; 10 positions match TRBD2. The CDR3 length is 14 residues. After removal of 8 bases from V and 5 bases from J, the junction contained 9 bases not matched to a gene. Germline loops: CDR1 GTSNPN, CDR2 SVGIG (reference sequence). The CDR3 bases are TGTGCCCGAGCTAGCGGGAGCAACGACAATGAGCAGTTCTTC. Translation: CARASGSNDNEQFF. The variable domain in full, with the rest retrieved from reference TRBV30 and TRBJ2-1, is SQTIHQWPATLVQPVGSPLSLECTVEGTSNPNLYWYRQAAGRGLQLLFYSVGIGQISSEVPQNLSASRPQDRQFILSSKKLLLSDSGFYLCARASGSNDNEQFFGPGTRLTVL.

The chain uses TRBV3-1 (or the pseudogene TRBV3-2) and TRBJ2-7; tentative D call: TRBD1 (5 bases). Germline CDR1 LGHDT, CDR2 YNNKEL (reference sequence). The V end lost 3 bases, the J end lost 6 bases, and 9 bases lay between the germline ends. The CDR3 sequence is 12 residues long. This CDR3 reads CASSHRDSEQYF. CDR3 bases: TGTGCCAGCAGCCACAGGGATTCCGAGCAGTACTTC.

V and J are TRBV10-3 and TRBJ2-1; 14 positions agree with TRBD2. Germline CDR1 and CDR2: ENHRY and SYGVKD. J lost 0 bases, V lost 5 bases, and 6 bases had no gene match. The length of the CDR3 is 18 residues. CDR3 residues: CAISSPTSGRVSYNEQFF. CDR3 nucleotides: TGTGCCATCAGTTCTCCGACTAGCGGGAGGGTCTCCTACAATGAGCAGTTCTTC.

J is TRBJ2-7 and V is TRBV7-9; 8 nucleotides align to TRBD1. V lost 4 bases to trimming and J lost 3 bases; unmatched junction nucleotides: 11. CDR1 is SEHNR, CDR2 FQNEAQ, per germline (reference sequence). The length of the CDR3 is 16 residues. The CDR3 DNA is TGTGCCAGCAGCTCGGCGGGTCGAACAGGGGGCTACGAGCAGTACTTC. Its protein product is CASSSAGRTGGYEQYF.

The rearrangement joins TRBV21-1 to TRBJ2-7; TRBD1 is the table's D call and was not checked against the DNA. TRBV21-1 is listed as a pseudogene. CDR3 length: 16 amino acids. The CDR3 region has the DNA TGTGCCAGCAGCAAAGAAGGTTGTGACAGGTCCTACGAGCAGTACTTC. Translating it yields CASSKEGCDRSYEQYF.

In DNA form, the CDR3 reads TGTGCCAGCCATAAGGCACTAGCGGGGTACGAGCAGTACTTC. This gives the protein CASHKALAGYEQYF. This chain links TRBV27 with TRBJ2-7, with 10 nucleotides matching TRBD2. J lost 4 bases, V lost 8 bases, and 8 bases had no gene match. Germline lookup yields CDR1 MNHEY and CDR2 SMNVEV (reference sequence). This CDR3 spans 14 amino acids.

The J gene is TRBJ2-4, the V gene TRBV28; 9 nucleotides agree with TRBD2. The CDR3 consists of 15 residues. V lost 6 bases and J lost 10; bases outside the gene matches: 13. Germline CDR1 MDHEN, CDR2 SYDVKM. The CDR3 sequence is CASSPRVAGAEIQYF. DNA for the CDR3: TGTGCCAGCAGCCCTAGGGTAGCGGGAGCCGAAATTCAGTACTTC.

The chain is built from TRBV11-2 and TRBJ1-6, with D tentatively TRBD1 (5 bases). The CDR3 consists of 14 residues. Germline lookup yields CDR1 SGHAT and CDR2 FQNNGV. Between the trimmed V and J ends, which lost 1 base and 14 bases, there was a span of 15 bases. In DNA form, the CDR3 reads TGTGCCAGCAGCTTAGTCGGGGGAGGATTGACCCTCCACTTT. It is translated as CASSLVGGGLTLHF.

The chain combines TRBV28 with TRBJ1-2; D uncertain. The CDR3 contains 13 residues. In germline, CDR1 is MDHEN, CDR2 SYDVKM. Trimming shortened V by 7 bases and J by 5 bases, and 14 bases separated the two germline ends. CDR3 sequence (DNA): TGTGCCAGCACCGTGAGGCCCCAGTATGGCTACACCTTC. Encoded protein: CASTVRPQYGYTF.

The chain carries TRBV2 and TRBJ2-3; TRBD1 might be the D (5 bases). The CDR3 is 14 amino acids. The germline V gene encodes CDR1 SNHLY and CDR2 FYNNEI. V lost 4 bases and J lost 5, with 13 bases in between. The CDR3 region is CASSVSQGGDTQYF. The DNA for the CDR3 is TGTGCCAGCAGTGTCTCCCAGGGCGGAGATACGCAGTATTTT.

The chain is built from TRBV21-1 and TRBJ2-7; the DNA was not used to check the table's D call, TRBD1. TRBV21-1 has pseudogene status. The CDR3 extends over 17 amino acids. In DNA, the CDR3 is TGTGCCAGCAGCAAAAGCATTAAGGCAGGGTCCTCCTACGAGCAGTACTTC. Translation gives CASSKSIKAGSSYEQYF.

The rearrangement joins TRBV30 to TRBJ1-6; tentative D call: TRBD1 (5 bases). Trimming took 0 bases from V and 8 from J, leaving 8 bases between them. The CDR3 extends over 13 amino acids. Germline V CDR1 and CDR2: GTSNPN, SVGIG (reference sequence). The CDR3 sequence is CAWSVVGDSPLHF. The CDR3 DNA sequence: TGTGCCTGGAGTGTGGTAGGGGATTCACCCCTCCACTTT.

The chain links TRBV2 to TRBJ1-2; D is unresolved. Looked up from germline, CDR1 is SNHLY and CDR2 is FYNNEI. The ends were cut back, 3 bases at V and 0 bases at J, with 17 bases in the middle. The CDR3 runs to 17 residues. The CDR3 nucleotides are TGTGCCAGCAGTGAGGTACACGGGGTTCGGGCTAACTATGGCTACACCTTC. Encoded protein: CASSEVHGVRANYGYTF.

The rearrangement links TRBV6-5 to TRBJ2-7, with D possibly being TRBD2 (5 bases). The CDR3 covers 14 residues. V lost 6 bases to trimming and J lost 2 bases, with 14 bases between them. Germline V CDR1 and CDR2: MNHEY, SVGAGI. For the CDR3, the DNA is TGTGCCAGCAGCCGCCGCAGCGGTGCCTACGAGCAGTACTTC. Its protein is CASSRRSGAYEQYF.

CDR3 region: CASSLIATGGYTF. CDR3 DNA sequence: TGTGCCAGCAGTCTCATTGCGACGGGAGGCTACACCTTC. The V call is TRBV12-3 or TRBV12-4, the J call TRBJ1-2; D is undetermined. The CDR3 is made up of 13 amino acids. The V end lost 5 bases, the J end lost 8 bases, and 15 bases lay between the germline ends.

This rearrangement joins TRBV7-9 to TRBJ1-1; possible D gene TRBD1, 5 bases. Trimming stripped 1 base from V and 2 bases from J, with 20 bases between. The CDR3 sequence is 18 residues long. From germline, CDR1 is SEHNR and CDR2 FQNEAQ (reference sequence). CDR3 amino acids: CASSLVQLLQEVNTEAFF. CDR3 nucleotide sequence: TGTGCCAGCAGCTTAGTCCAGCTTCTACAGGAGGTAAACACTGAAGCTTTCTTT.

The chain has TRBV10-3 and TRBJ1-3, with 7 bases lining up with TRBD1. The germline V gene encodes CDR1 ENHRY and CDR2 SYGVKD. The V segment lost 0 bases and the J segment 2 bases; nucleotides outside the gene matches: 1. The CDR3 runs 15 residues. The CDR3 DNA reads as TGTGCCATCAGTGAGTCAAGGGGGCCTGGAAACACCATATATTTT. The encoded protein is CAISESRGPGNTIYF.

This chain connects TRBV29-1 to TRBJ1-1; D ambiguous. The CDR3 is 10 amino acids. Deletions cut 5 bases from V and 6 bases from J, with 7 bases between. Germline V gene lookup returns CDR1 SQVTM and CDR2 ANQGSEA. The CDR3 DNA reads as TGCAGCGTTCGACCCCCTGAAGCTTTCTTT. Translating it yields CSVRPPEAFF.

This chain connects TRBV11-3 to TRBJ2-1; 10 nucleotides match TRBD1. V lost 5 bases to trimming and J lost 7 bases; unmatched junction nucleotides: 5. The V gene's germline CDR1 is SGHNT and CDR2 YENEEA. The CDR3 has 14 amino acids. The CDR3 DNA follows: TGTGCCAGCAGCCCCCGGGACAGGGGAAATGAGCAGTTCTTC. Residues: CASSPRDRGNEQFF.

This rearrangement joins TRBV10-2 to TRBJ1-2, with D unclear. V was shortened by 0 bases and J by 6 bases, with 8 bases between the two germline ends. Germline CDR1 reads WSHSY; CDR2 reads SAAADI. The CDR3 consists of 13 residues. The CDR3 coding sequence is TGCGCCAGCAGTGAGTCTAGGGTGGATGGCTACACCTTC. Encoded protein: CASSESRVDGYTF.

The V gene is TRBV5-1, the J gene TRBJ2-5; tentatively, D is TRBD2 (5 bases). Germline loops: CDR1 SGHRS, CDR2 YFSETQ. There are 14 residues in the CDR3. V was pared by 0 bases and J by 5 bases, with 11 bases between. The CDR3 is CASSLAASIETQYF. Here the CDR3 DNA reads TGCGCCAGCAGCTTGGCGGCTAGCATTGAGACCCAGTACTTC.

This sequence joins TRBV7-3 and TRBJ2-1, with 15 bases fitting TRBD2. V shed 4 bases and J 3 bases; nucleotides not matched to a gene: 4. The CDR3 extends over 17 amino acids. CDR1 is SGHTA, CDR2 FQGTGA, per germline. CDR3 sequence reads: CASSSGLAGGFYNEQFF. In DNA form, the CDR3 reads TGTGCCAGCAGCTCAGGACTAGCGGGGGGGTTCTACAATGAGCAGTTCTTC.

The chain uses TRBV18 and TRBJ1-1; no firm D call. CDR3 length: 13 residues. V was cut by 5 bases and J by 1 base, with 8 bases left in between. The germline CDR1 and CDR2 sequences are KGHSH and LQKENI. CDR3 in amino acids: CASSANENTEAFF. The CDR3 DNA sequence: TGTGCCAGCTCAGCGAATGAGAACACTGAAGCTTTCTTT.

The chain carries TRBV27 and TRBJ2-2; D could derive from TRBD1 or TRBD2 (5 bases each). Trimming left V 6 bases short and J 3 bases short, with 14 bases between. Looked up from germline, CDR1 is MNHEY and CDR2 is SMNVEV (reference sequence). The CDR3 runs 15 residues. As DNA, the CDR3 is TGTGCCAGCAGCTGGGGCCCGGGGTACACCGGGGAGCTGTTTTTT. It specifies CASSWGPGYTGELFF.